A single TCR beta chain is shown here with its context. This sample was included in a study of monozygotic twins with inflammatory bowel disease. Following a re-call of the 5' RACE reads, TCRdb has one entry per CDR3 protein and lacks DNA. The clone table shows 93,000 or so distinct CDR3 sequences, with the ten largest holding about 2%. Total RNA was isolated from whole blood without T cell sorting. The CDR3 consists of 16 residues. Germline V CDR1 and CDR2: SGHTA, FQGNSA. The sample consisted of blood. The sequence was obtained from a human donor with ulcerative colitis or Crohn's disease, or a healthy co-twin of an affected twin (not recorded which). The chain is built from TRBV7-2 and TRBJ1-5. CDR3 in amino acids: CASSLAGFATGQPQHF. The full variable domain, with the rest looked up from reference TRBV7-2 and TRBJ1-5, is GAGVSQSPSNKVTEKGKDVELRCDPISGHTALYWYRQSLGQGLEFLIYFQGNSAPDKSGLPSDRFSAERTGGSVSTLTIQRTQQEDSAVYLCASSLAGFATGQPQHFGDGTRLSIL.